What follows are 17 T cell receptor beta chains derived from one specimen sequenced in a study of cytomegalovirus exposure and HLA in healthy donors. The primer mix had 60 Vbeta and 13 Jbeta primers. Clones were read by immunoSEQ multiplex PCR, and TCRdb kept only the in-frame ones, dropping some. The sample consists of about 120,000 clones, just over 65% of them appearing once. Sequencing input: PBMCs. All receptors come from a man between 18 and 29 years old in good health and CMV-seronegative.

In its sample, this clone was seen a few times. This chain uses TRBV11-2 with TRBJ2-4; 7 bases align to TRBD2. The CDR3 contains 15 residues. Trimming at V came to 5 bases and at J to 1 base, leaving 5 bases not matched to a gene. Per the germline V gene, CDR1 is SGHAT and CDR2 is FQNNGV. CDR3 DNA sequence: TGTGCCAGCAGCCGGGGGGTCCGGGCCAAAAACATTCAGTACTTC. This codes for CASSRGVRAKNIQYF.

The chain recombines TRBV25-1 with TRBJ1-2, with 12 bases lining up with TRBD1. V shed 3 bases and J 8 bases; nucleotides not matched to a gene: 7. The CDR3 is 15 residues long. Per the germline V gene, CDR1 is MGHDK and CDR2 is SYGVNS. CDR3 DNA sequence: TGTGCCAGCAGTGAGGTTGGGACAGGGGGCCGGGGCTACACCTTC. The encoded protein is CASSEVGTGGRGYTF.

This clone was found a few times. The chain joins TRBV11-2 to TRBJ1-1; D gene unclear. The CDR3 loop spans 16 amino acids. CDR1 and CDR2 (germline): SGHAT, FQNNGV. Trimming shortened V by 0 bases and J by 7 bases, and 18 bases separated the two germline ends. The CDR3 spells CASSLERQGRFGEAFF. CDR3 DNA: TGTGCCAGCAGCTTAGAAAGGCAAGGGAGGTTCGGTGAAGCTTTCTTT.

The table lists this clone with a few counts. The chain has TRBV19 and TRBJ2-7, with D possibly matching TRBD1 (5 bases). Trimming shortened V by 4 bases and J by 2 bases, and 9 bases separated the two germline ends. The CDR3 is made up of 13 amino acids. In germline, CDR1 is LNHDA, CDR2 SQIVND (reference sequence). As DNA, the CDR3 is TGTGCCAGTAGTACCCAGGGCCCCTACGAGCAGTACTTC. The encoded protein is CASSTQGPYEQYF. The full variable domain, rest sourced from reference TRBV19 and TRBJ2-7, is DGGITQSPKYLFRKEGQNVTLSCEQNLNHDAMYWYRQDPGQGLRLIYYSQIVNDFQKGDIAEGYSVSREKKESFPLTVTSAQKNPTAFYLCASSTQGPYEQYFGPGTRLTVT.

The rearrangement uses TRBV5-1 and TRBJ1-1; D not resolved. The CDR3 consists of 14 residues. Germline assignment: CDR1 SGHRS and CDR2 YFSETQ. V was pared by 2 bases and J by 1 base, with 9 bases between. CDR3 amino acids: CASSLLHRNTEAFF. In nucleotides, the CDR3 is TGCGCCAGCAGCTTACTCCACAGGAACACTGAAGCTTTCTTT. The full variable domain, its missing parts supplied by reference TRBV5-1 and TRBJ1-1, is KAGVTQTPRYLIKTRGQQVTLSCSPISGHRSVSWYQQTPGQGLQFLFEYFSETQRNKGNFPGRFSGRQFSNSRSEMNVSTLELGDSALYLCASSLLHRNTEAFFGQGTRLTVV.

V and J are TRBV14 and TRBJ2-5; 9 bases align to TRBD1. The CDR3 runs to 14 residues. The germline V gene encodes CDR1 SGHDN and CDR2 FVKESK. The V gene end was trimmed by 7 bases and the J gene end by 2 bases; junction bases not matched to a gene: 5. DNA for the CDR3: TGTGCCAGCAACCGGGACAGGGCTCAAGAGACCCAGTACTTC. As protein: CASNRDRAQETQYF.

The CDR3 nucleotides are TGTGCCAGCAGTTTATCGCGCCTCTCTGGAAACACCATATATTTT. Translation: CASSLSRLSGNTIYF. The chain uses TRBV6-5 and TRBJ1-3; D uncertain. The V end was cut by 4 bases, the J end by 0 bases, with 10 bases between. This CDR3 comprises 15 residues. Germline loops: CDR1 MNHEY, CDR2 SVGAGI.

The V gene is TRBV2, the J gene TRBJ1-1; D perhaps matches TRBD1 (5 bases). CDR3 length: 15 amino acids. CDR1 is SNHLY, CDR2 FYNNEI, per germline. V lost 0 bases and J 3 bases, leaving 11 bases between the germline ends. As DNA, the CDR3 is TGTGCCAGCAGTGAAGCTCAACAGGTGGACACTGAAGCTTTCTTT. Residues: CASSEAQQVDTEAFF.

The chain joins TRBV28 to TRBJ1-2; tentative D call: TRBD1 (5 bases). The germline CDR1 and CDR2 sequences are MDHEN and SYDVKM. Trimming removed 8 bases from V and 6 bases from J, with 13 bases in between. The CDR3 has 12 amino acids. The CDR3 here is CASRGGVNGYTF. CDR3 DNA sequence: TGTGCCAGCCGGGGGGGGGTAAATGGCTACACCTTC.

V is TRBV7-9 and J is TRBJ2-1, with TRBD2 as a possible D gene (6 bases). The CDR3 spans 15 residues. Germline V gene sequence: CDR1 SEHNR, CDR2 FQNEAQ (reference sequence). Trimming took 5 bases from V and 10 from J, leaving 21 bases between them. DNA for the CDR3: TGTGCCAGCAGCCCCGTGTGGGGCCACGCGGGAGAGCAGTTCTTC. This sequence encodes CASSPVWGHAGEQFF.

The gene calls are TRBV5-1 and TRBJ1-5; D is undetermined. The CDR3 covers 15 residues. Trimming shortened V by 0 bases and J by 8 bases, and 15 bases separated the two germline ends. Germline V gives CDR1 SGHRS, CDR2 YFSETQ. CDR3 protein: CASSLVGSPGEPQHF. The CDR3 DNA sequence: TGCGCCAGCAGCTTGGTTGGCAGCCCGGGAGAGCCCCAGCATTTT.

The chain uses TRBV7-9 and TRBJ2-1; a possible D gene is TRBD2 (5 bases). The germline gives CDR1 SEHNR, CDR2 FQNEAQ (reference sequence). V lost 1 base, J lost 0 bases, and 13 bases lay in between. This CDR3 is 17 amino acids long. CDR3 residues: CASSLDAGGLSYNEQFF. CDR3 DNA sequence: TGTGCCAGCAGCTTAGATGCGGGCGGACTCTCCTACAATGAGCAGTTCTTC.

This clone has just one count. The chain joins TRBV19 to TRBJ1-1; D possibly corresponds to TRBD1 (5 bases). V lost 5 bases, J lost 4 bases, and 20 bases lay in between. The germline CDR1 and CDR2 sequences are LNHDA and SQIVND (reference sequence). CDR3 length: 16 residues. This CDR3 is CASSSGPLGGGTEAFF. The CDR3 coding sequence is TGTGCCAGTAGTTCCGGCCCCCTGGGGGGGGGCACTGAAGCTTTCTTT.

The DNA of the CDR3 is TGTGCCAGCAGCCATGGGGGGGAGGCCTCCTACGAGCAGTACTTC. Its translation: CASSHGGEASYEQYF. This chain connects TRBV5-6 to TRBJ2-7; TRBD2 matches at 7 bases. Germline trimming cut 4 bases from V and 0 bases from J; bases unmatched to any gene: 7. CDR3 length: 15 amino acids. Per the germline V gene, CDR1 is SGHDT and CDR2 is YYEEEE. Looking up the rest from reference TRBV5-6 and TRBJ2-7 gives the full variable domain: DAGVTQSPTHLIKTRGQQVTLRCSPKSGHDTVSWYQQALGQGPQFIFQYYEEEERQRGNFPDRFSGHQFPNYSSELNVNALLLGDSALYLCASSHGGEASYEQYFGPGTRLTVT.

V is TRBV5-1 and J is TRBJ1-1; no clear D gene. In germline, CDR1 is SGHRS, CDR2 YFSETQ. Trimming cost V 4 bases and J 4 bases, with 11 bases left between them. This CDR3 has 13 amino acids. The CDR3 loop is CASSVDMVTEAFF. The CDR3 nucleotides are TGCGCCAGCAGCGTTGACATGGTCACTGAAGCTTTCTTT.

The V call is TRBV28, the J call TRBJ1-2, with D possibly being TRBD1 (5 bases). V lost 6 bases, J lost 5 bases, and 10 bases lay in between. The CDR3 length is 12 residues. CDR1 MDHEN and CDR2 SYDVKM come from the germline V gene. Here the CDR3 reads CASRTGEYGYTF. CDR3 DNA sequence: TGTGCCAGCAGGACGGGGGAATATGGCTACACCTTC.

The chain recombines TRBV30 with TRBJ1-2; no firm D call. Trimming took off 0 bases at V and 2 bases at J, with 13 bases between the two ends. The CDR3 sequence is 15 residues long. Germline values: CDR1 GTSNPN, CDR2 SVGIG (reference sequence). The DNA for the CDR3 is TGTGCCTGGAGTGTTCCTGAGGGTGGGAACTATGGCTACACCTTC. This translates into CAWSVPEGGNYGYTF. Drawing the rest from reference TRBV30 and TRBJ1-2, the complete variable domain is SQTIHQWPATLVQPVGSPLSLECTVEGTSNPNLYWYRQAAGRGLQLLFYSVGIGQISSEVPQNLSASRPQDRQFILSSKKLLLSDSGFYLCAWSVPEGGNYGYTFGSGTRLTVV.